This T cell receptor (beta chain) was obtained from a study of vaccination and CD4 T cells after COVID-19 (dated by TCRdb to the early 2020s). In terms of the full investigation: Every convalescent patient had a positive nasal swab PCR test for SARS-CoV-2, with mild disease in roughly nine patients and severe disease in one. Six males and four females were included in the convalescent cohort, with two Hispanic individuals, seven Caucasians, two Asians and one multiracial person represented. Two doses of either the Pfizer-BioNTech BNT162b2 vaccine (n=8) or the Moderna mRNA-1273 vaccine (n=2) were administered to participants. Post-COVID blood samples were collected from convalescent patients a median of approximately 100 days after diagnosis, with a range of about 30 to 180 days. Post-vaccine blood samples were taken a median of approximately 76 days after the second vaccine dose, with a range of 14 to 241 days. For stimulating the cultures, overlapping spike peptide pools were used, derived from SARS-CoV-2 as well as from the common cold coronaviruses HCoV-NL63, HCoV-OC43 and HCoV-229E. As controls, cultures received a CEFX viral epitope pool (the positive control), an HIV-1 Nef peptide pool (the negative control), or no peptide at all. The spike-specific CD4+ TCR repertoire was compared before and after mRNA vaccination in around ten COVID-19 convalescent patients and several infection-naive healthy vaccine recipients.

What the treatment or condition label conveys for this sample: roughly 10-day PBMC culture with coronavirus spike peptide pools or control peptides (ViraFEST assay). The study used the ViraFEST assay, which expanded antigen-specific T cells with peptide pools and then identified expanded clonotypes by TCR sequencing. The convalescent patients' positive SARS-CoV-2 PCR tests fell between March and December 2020, which was before the Alpha, Beta and Delta variants emerged in the United States. Over 1.5 million PBMCs per well were cultured in IMDM with roughly 5.2% human AB serum and approximately 10 IU/ml IL-2, plus 10 ug/ml peptide pools. Half of the culture medium was replaced with fresh IL-2-containing medium on days 3 and 7. After 10 days of culture, CD4+ T cells were isolated by negative selection using the EasySep CD4+ T cell isolation kit. Ficoll-Paque Plus gradient centrifugation was used to isolate PBMCs from whole blood, and the isolated PBMCs were then either used fresh or cryopreserved at -140C. Triplicate wells were generally used for each culture condition.

Receptor amplification or capture employed PCR. DNA from cultured CD4+ T cells underwent TCR sequencing with the Oncomine TCR Beta short-read assay at the Johns Hopkins FTIC core. The QIAamp micro DNA kit was used to extract genomic DNA from the cultured CD4+ T cells. Oncomine TCR Beta libraries from cultured CD4+ T cells were pooled with unique dual indexes and sequenced on an Illumina iSeq 100. Per the original workflow: Non-productive sequences were removed, and CDR3s not starting with C, not ending with F or W, or shorter than 7 amino acids were discarded. The MANAFEST web application identified antigen-specific clonotypes by comparing peptide-stimulated wells against reference wells and other culture wells. An FDR below 0.05, an odds ratio above 5, and a productive frequency above 0.1% in at least two of three replicate wells were required for clones to be considered positive. A clonotype was classed as cross-reactive if the clonotype showed significant expansion both in SARS-CoV-2 spike wells and in at least one common cold coronavirus spike condition. Using R version 3.6.1, CDR3 homology was evaluated through Levenshtein distances (stringdist) along with unrooted phylogenetic trees (ape). The public reads were reanalyzed by TCRdb: fastp trimming at Q25, MiXCR alignment, in-frame beta chains only. Every entry covers one CDR3 protein and lists the most common genes and DNA from its rows. These V and J calls derive from TCRdb rather than the authors' analysis. Counted in this sample were fewer than 15,000 distinct CDR3 sequences; 25% to 35% of them appeared once. Of the sample, about a sixth is held by the ten largest clones.

Overall results and qualifications from the work: In convalescent patients, nearly all vaccine-specific clones (304 of 307) were found to be mono-reactive for SARS-CoV-2 spike rather than cross-reactive with common cold coronaviruses. Among convalescent patients, a median approximately 88% of the SARS-CoV-2-reactive clones seen after vaccination appeared only after vaccination, which suggests priming specific to the vaccine. The median count of SARS-CoV-2-reactive clonotypes went up from about 23 after infection to a few dozen after vaccination, although the change was not significant. Relatively few convalescent patients were included in the study, and early timepoints after natural infection were not analyzed.

Notes on this clonotype: Its specific antigen is unknown. It has no much larger one-base neighbor in the sample; base qualities were not kept.

The TCR originated in a human donor with COVID-19. The sample consisted of cultured CD4+ T cells from blood.

The bases read TGTGCCAGCAGTCGGGACACACGGGACACCGGGGAGCTGTTTTTT. Its product reads: CASSRDTRDTGELFF. The receptor chain draws on TRBV27 and TRBJ2-2, with a tentative D gene TRBD1 over 6 matching bases. Deletion took 5 bases off V and 3 bases off J, with a span of 13 bases between the germline ends. The CDR3 holds 15 amino acids from the cysteine to the phenylalanine. Only CDR3 DNA is held: 45 bases, read in frame from base 1. Based on the germline V gene (reference sequence), the CDR1 and CDR2 sequences are MNHEY and SMNVEV.